This TCR beta chain was identified in a study of shared clonotypes between healthy human individuals. Cells designated naive CD8 were CD45RO-negative and were positively selected for CCR7, with terminally differentiated effector memory CD45RA+ cells excluded. The CDR3 loop spans 13 amino acids. Between the trimmed V and J ends, which lost 0 bases and 5 bases, there was a span of 7 bases. Germline V gene sequence: CDR1 LGHNA, CDR2 YSLEER. Profiled with immunoSEQ multiplex PCR; TCRdb holds only in-frame clones, not every one. The sample yields just over 2,000,000 clones, approximately 95% seen once. This chain uses TRBV4-3 with TRBJ2-5, with unresolved D. This TCR was sampled from a man aged 18 to 29 in good health. The sample was naive CD8+ T cells sorted from blood. CDR3 region: CASSQERGETQYF. CDR3 sequence (DNA): TGCGCCAGCAGCCAAGAACGTGGGGAGACCCAGTACTTC.